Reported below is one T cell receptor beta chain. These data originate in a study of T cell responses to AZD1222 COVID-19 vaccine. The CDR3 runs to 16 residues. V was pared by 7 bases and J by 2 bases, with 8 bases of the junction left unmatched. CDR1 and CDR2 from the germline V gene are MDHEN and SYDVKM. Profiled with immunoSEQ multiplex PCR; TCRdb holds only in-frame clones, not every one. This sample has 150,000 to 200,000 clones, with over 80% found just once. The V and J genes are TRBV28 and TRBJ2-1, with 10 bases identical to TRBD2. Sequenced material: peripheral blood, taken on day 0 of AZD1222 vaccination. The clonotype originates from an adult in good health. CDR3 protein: CASITSGDRTYNEQFF. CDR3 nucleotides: TGTGCCAGCATCACTAGCGGGGACCGCACCTACAATGAGCAGTTCTTC.